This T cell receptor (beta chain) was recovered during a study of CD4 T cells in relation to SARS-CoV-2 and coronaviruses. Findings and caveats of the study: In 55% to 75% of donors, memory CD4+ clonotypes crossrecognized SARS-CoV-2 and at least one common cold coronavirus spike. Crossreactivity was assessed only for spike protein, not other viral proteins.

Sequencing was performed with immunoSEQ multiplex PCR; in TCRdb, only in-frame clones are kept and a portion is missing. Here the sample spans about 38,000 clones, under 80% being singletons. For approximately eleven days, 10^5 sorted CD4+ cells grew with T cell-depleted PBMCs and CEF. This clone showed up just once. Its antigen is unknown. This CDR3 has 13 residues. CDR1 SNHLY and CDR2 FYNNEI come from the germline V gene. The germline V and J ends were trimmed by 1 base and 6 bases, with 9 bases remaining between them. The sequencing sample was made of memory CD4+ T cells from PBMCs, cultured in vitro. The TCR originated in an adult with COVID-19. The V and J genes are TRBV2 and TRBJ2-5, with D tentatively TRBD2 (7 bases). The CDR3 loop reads CASSEGGGQTQYF. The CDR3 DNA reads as TGTGCCAGCAGTGAAGGGGGGGGGCAGACCCAGTACTTC.